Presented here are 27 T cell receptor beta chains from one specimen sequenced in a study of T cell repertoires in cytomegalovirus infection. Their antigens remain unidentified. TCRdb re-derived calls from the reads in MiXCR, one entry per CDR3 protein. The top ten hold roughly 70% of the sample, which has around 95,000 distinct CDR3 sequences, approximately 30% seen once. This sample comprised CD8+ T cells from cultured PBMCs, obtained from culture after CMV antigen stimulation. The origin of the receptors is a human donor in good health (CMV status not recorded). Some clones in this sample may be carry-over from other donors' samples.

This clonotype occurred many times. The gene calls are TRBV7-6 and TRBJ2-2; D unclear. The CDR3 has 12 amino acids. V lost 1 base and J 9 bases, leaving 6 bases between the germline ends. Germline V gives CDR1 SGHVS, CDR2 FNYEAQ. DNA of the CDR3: TGTGCCAGCAGCTTAGATAGCCGGGAGCTGTTTTTT. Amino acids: CASSLDSRELFF.

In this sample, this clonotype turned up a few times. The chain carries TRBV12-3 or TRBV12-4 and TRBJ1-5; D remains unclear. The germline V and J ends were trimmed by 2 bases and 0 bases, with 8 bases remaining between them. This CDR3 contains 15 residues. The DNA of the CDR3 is TGTGCCAGCAGTTTAAAGGACTATAGCAATCAGCCCCAGCATTTT. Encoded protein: CASSLKDYSNQPQHF.

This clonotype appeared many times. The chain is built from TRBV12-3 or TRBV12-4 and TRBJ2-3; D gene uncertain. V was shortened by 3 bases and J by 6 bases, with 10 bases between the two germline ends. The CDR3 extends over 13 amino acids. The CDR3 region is CASSFNLGDTQYF. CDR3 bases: TGTGCCAGCAGTTTTAACCTCGGGGATACGCAGTATTTT.

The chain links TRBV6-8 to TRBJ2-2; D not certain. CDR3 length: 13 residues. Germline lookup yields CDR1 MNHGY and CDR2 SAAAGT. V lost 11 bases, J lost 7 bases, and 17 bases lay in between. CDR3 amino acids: CAGSWGYNGELFF. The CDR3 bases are TGTGCCGGTTCATGGGGATATAACGGGGAGCTGTTTTTT.

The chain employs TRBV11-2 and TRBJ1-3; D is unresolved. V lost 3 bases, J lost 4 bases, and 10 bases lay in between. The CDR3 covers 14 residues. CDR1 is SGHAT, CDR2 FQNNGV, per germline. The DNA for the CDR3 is TGTGCCAGCAGCTTGAGCGGACCCGGAAACACCATATATTTT. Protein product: CASSLSGPGNTIYF.

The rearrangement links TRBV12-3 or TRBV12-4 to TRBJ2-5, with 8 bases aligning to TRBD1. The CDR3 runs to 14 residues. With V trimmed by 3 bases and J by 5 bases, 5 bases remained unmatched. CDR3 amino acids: CASSFWDRWETQYF. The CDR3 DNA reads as TGTGCCAGCAGTTTCTGGGACAGGTGGGAGACCCAGTACTTC.

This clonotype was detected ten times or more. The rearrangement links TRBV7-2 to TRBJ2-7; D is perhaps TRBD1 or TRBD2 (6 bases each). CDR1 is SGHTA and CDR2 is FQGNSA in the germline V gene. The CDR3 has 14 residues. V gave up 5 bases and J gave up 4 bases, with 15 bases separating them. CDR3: CASSPFGGPYEQYF. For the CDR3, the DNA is TGTGCCAGCAGCCCATTCGGGGGCCCATACGAGCAGTACTTC.

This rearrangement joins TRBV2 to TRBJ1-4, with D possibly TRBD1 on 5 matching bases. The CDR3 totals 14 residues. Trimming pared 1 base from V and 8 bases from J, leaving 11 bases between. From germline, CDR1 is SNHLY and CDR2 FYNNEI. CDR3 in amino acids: CASSEGRGEEKLFF. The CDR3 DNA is TGTGCCAGCAGTGAAGGTCGGGGGGAGGAAAAACTGTTTTTT.

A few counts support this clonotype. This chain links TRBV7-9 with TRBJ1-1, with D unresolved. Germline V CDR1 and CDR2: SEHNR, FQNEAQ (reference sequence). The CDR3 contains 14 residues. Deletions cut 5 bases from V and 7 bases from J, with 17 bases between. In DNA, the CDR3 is TGTGCCAGCAGCCCGCGGGTGAGTTTCGGTGAAGCTTTCTTT. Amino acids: CASSPRVSFGEAFF.

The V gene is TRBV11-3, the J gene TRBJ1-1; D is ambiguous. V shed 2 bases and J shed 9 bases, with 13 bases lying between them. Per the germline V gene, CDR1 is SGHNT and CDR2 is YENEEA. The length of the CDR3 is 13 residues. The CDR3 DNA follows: TGTGCCAGCAGCTTATATTTTGAAAACCAAGCTTTCTTT. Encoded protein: CASSLYFENQAFF. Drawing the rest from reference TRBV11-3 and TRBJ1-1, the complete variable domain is EAGVVQSPRYKIIEKKQPVAFWCNPISGHNTLYWYLQNLGQGPELLIRYENEEAVDDSQLPKDRFSAERLKGVDSTLKIQPAELGDSAVYLCASSLYFENQAFFGQGTRLTVV.

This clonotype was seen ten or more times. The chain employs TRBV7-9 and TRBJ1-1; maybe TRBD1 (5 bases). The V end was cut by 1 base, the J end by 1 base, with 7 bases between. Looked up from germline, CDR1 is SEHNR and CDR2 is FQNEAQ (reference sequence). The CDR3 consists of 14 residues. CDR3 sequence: CASSLGTQNTEAFF. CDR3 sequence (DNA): TGTGCCAGCAGCTTAGGGACACAGAACACTGAAGCTTTCTTT. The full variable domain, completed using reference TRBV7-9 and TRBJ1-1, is DTGVSQNPRHKITKRGQNVTFRCDPISEHNRLYWYRQTLGQGPEFLTYFQNEAQLEKSRLLSDRFSAERPKGSFSTLEIQRTEQGDSAMYLCASSLGTQNTEAFFGQGTRLTVV.

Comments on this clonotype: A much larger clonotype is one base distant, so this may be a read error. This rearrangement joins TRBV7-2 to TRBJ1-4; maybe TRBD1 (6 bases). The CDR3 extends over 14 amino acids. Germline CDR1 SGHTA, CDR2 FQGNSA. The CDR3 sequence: CANSLLTGSEKLFF. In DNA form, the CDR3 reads TGTGCCAACAGCTTACTAACAGGGAGTGAAAAACTGTTTTTT. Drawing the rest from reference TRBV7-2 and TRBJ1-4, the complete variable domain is GAGVSQSPSNKVTEKGKDVELRCDPISGHTALYWYRQSLGQGLEFLIYFQGNSAPDKSGLPSDRFSAERTGGSVSTLTIQRTQQEDSAVYLCANSLLTGSEKLFFGSGTQLSVL.

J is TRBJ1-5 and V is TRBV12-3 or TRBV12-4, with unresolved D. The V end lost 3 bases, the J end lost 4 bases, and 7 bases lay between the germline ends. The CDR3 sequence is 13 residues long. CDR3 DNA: TGTGCCAGCAGTTTGATGGTGAATCAGCCCCAGCATTTT. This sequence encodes CASSLMVNQPQHF.

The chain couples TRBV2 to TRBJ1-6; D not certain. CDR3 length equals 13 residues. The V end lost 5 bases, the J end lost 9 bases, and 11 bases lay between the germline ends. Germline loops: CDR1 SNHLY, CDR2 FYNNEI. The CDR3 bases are TGTGCCAGCAGTCTTGGGTACAGTTCACCCCTCCACTTT. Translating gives CASSLGYSSPLHF.

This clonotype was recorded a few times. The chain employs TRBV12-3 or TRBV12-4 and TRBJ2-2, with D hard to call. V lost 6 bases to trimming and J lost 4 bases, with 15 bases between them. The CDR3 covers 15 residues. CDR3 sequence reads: CASSPSGGGTGELFF. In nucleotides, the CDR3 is TGTGCCAGCAGCCCCTCGGGTGGTGGCACCGGGGAGCTGTTTTTT.

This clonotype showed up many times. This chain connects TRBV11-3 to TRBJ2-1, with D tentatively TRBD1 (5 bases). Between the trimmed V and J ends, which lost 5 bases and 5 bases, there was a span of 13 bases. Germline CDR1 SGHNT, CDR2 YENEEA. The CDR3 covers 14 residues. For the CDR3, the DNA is TGTGCCAGCAGCCGCCGCCAGGGTAACAATGAGCAGTTCTTC. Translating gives CASSRRQGNNEQFF.

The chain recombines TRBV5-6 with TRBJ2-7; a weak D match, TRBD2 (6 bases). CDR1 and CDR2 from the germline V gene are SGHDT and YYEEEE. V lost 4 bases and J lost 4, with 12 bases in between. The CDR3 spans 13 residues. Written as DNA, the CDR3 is TGTGCCAGCAGCGTGGACGGAGGGTACGAGCAGTACTTC. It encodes CASSVDGGYEQYF.

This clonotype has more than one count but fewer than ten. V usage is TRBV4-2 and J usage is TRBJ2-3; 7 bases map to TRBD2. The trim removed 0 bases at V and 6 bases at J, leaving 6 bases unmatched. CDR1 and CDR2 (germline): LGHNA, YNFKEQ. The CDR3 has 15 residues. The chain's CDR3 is CASSQDLVGGDTQYF. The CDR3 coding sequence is TGTGCCAGCAGCCAAGATTTGGTCGGGGGGGATACGCAGTATTTT.

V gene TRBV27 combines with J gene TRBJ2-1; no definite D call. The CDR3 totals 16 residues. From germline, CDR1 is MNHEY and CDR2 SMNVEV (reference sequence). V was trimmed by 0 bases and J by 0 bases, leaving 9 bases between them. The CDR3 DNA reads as TGTGCCAGCAGTTTATCGGGCTCTAGCTCCTACAATGAGCAGTTCTTC. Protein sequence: CASSLSGSSSYNEQFF.

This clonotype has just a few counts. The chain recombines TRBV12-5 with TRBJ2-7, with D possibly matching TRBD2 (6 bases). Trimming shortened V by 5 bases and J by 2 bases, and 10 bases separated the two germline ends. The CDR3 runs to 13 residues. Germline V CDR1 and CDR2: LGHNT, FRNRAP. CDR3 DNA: TGTGCTAGTGGTAGGGACTTCACCTACGAGCAGTACTTC. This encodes CASGRDFTYEQYF.

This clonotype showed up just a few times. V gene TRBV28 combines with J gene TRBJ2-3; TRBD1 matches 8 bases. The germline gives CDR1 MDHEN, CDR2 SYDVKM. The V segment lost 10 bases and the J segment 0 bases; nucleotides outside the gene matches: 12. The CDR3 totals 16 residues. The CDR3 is CAISPGQARSTDTQYF. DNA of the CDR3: TGTGCCATCTCGCCGGGACAGGCTCGTAGCACAGATACGCAGTATTTT.

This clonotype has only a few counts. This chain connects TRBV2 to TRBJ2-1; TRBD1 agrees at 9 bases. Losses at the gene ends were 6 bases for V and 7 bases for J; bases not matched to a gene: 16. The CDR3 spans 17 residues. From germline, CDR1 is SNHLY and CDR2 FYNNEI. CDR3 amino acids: CASSELGTGQIENEQFF. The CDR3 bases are TGTGCCAGCAGCGAACTAGGGACAGGGCAGATCGAGAATGAGCAGTTCTTC.

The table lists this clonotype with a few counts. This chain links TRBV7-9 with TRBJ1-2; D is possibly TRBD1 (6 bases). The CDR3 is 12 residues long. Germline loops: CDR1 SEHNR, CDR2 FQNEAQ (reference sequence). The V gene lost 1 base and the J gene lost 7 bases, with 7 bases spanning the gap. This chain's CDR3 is CASSLGGAGYTF. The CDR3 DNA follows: TGTGCCAGCAGCTTAGGGGGGGCTGGCTACACCTTC.

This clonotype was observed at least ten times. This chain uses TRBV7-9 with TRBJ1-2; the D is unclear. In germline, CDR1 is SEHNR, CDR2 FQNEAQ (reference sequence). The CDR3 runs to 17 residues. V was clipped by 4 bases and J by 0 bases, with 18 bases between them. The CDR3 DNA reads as TGTGCCAGCAGCTCACTTACCAGGCCTCCAGCTAACTATGGCTACACCTTC. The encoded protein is CASSSLTRPPANYGYTF.

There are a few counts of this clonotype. The CDR3 sequence is CATSDFSPASGGAWISTDTQYF. The CDR3, as DNA: TGTGCCACCAGTGATTTTTCCCCCGCTAGCGGGGGGGCCTGGATTTCCACAGATACGCAGTATTTT. The rearrangement joins TRBV24-1 to TRBJ2-3, with TRBD2 matching 12 bases. From germline, CDR1 is KGHDR and CDR2 SFDVKD. The CDR3 contains 22 residues. V lost 1 base to trimming and J lost 2 bases; unmatched junction nucleotides: 18.

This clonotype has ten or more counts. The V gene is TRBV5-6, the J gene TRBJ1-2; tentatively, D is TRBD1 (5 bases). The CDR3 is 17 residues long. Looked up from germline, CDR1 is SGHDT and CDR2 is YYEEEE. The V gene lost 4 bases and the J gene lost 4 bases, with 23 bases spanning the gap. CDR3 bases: TGTGCCAGCAGCCCCCTCGTTTGGAGGGACGTCCTCTATGGCTACACCTTC. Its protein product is CASSPLVWRDVLYGYTF.

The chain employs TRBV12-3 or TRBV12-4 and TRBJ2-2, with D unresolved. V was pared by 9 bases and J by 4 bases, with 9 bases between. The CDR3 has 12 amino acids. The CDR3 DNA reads TGTGCCAGTGCTTCTATCACCGGGGAGCTGTTTTTT. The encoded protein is CASASITGELFF.